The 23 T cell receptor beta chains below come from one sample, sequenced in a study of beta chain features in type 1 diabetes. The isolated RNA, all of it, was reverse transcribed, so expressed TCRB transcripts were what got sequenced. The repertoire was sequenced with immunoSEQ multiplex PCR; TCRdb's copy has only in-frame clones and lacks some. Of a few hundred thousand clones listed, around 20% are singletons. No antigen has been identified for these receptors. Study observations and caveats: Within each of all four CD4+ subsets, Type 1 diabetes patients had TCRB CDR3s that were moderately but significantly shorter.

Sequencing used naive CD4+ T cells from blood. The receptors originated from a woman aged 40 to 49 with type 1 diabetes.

CDR3 coding DNA: TGCGCCAGCAGCCAAGAGGAGGCCGGCAAGGCTTTCTTT. Protein: CASSQEEAGKAFF. This sequence joins TRBV4-3 and TRBJ1-1; D unresolved. Between the trimmed V and J ends, which lost 0 bases and 11 bases, there was a span of 13 bases. The germline V gene has CDR1 LGHNA and CDR2 YSLEER. There are 13 residues in the CDR3.

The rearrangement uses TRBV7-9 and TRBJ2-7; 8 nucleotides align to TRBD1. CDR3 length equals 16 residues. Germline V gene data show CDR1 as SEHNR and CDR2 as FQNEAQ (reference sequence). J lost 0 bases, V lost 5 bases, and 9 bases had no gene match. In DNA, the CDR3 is TGTGCCAGCAGCATTCCTGGACAGGGTCCCTCCTACGAGCAGTACTTC. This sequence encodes CASSIPGQGPSYEQYF.

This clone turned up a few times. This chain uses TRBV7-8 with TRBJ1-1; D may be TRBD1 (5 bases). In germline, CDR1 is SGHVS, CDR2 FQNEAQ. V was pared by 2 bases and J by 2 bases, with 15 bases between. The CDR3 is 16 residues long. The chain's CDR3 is CASSLRVRGFNTEAFF. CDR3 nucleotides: TGTGCCAGCAGCTTACGAGTAAGGGGCTTCAACACTGAAGCTTTCTTT.

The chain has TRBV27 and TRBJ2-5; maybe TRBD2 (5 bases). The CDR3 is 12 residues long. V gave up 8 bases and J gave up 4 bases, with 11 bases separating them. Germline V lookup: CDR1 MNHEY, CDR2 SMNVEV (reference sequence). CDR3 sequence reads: CASWRYRETQYF. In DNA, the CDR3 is TGTGCCAGCTGGAGGTATCGAGAGACCCAGTACTTC.

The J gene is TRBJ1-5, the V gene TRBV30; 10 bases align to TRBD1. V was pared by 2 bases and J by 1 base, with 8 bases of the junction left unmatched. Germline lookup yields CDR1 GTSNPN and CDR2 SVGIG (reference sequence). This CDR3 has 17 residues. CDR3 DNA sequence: TGTGCCTGGAGTTCCGGGACAGGGGTCAGGAGCAATCAGCCCCAGCATTTT. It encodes CAWSSGTGVRSNQPQHF.

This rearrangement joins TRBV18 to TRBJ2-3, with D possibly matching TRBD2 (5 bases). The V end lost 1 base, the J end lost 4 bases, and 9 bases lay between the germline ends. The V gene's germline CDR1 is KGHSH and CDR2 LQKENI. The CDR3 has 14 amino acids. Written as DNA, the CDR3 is TGTGCCAGCTCACCACAACCGGGATCAGATACGCAGTATTTT. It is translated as CASSPQPGSDTQYF.

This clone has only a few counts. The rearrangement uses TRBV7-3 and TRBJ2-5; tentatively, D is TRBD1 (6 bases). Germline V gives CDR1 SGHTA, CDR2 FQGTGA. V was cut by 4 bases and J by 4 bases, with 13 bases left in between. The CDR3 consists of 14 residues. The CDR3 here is CASSSRQAGETQYF. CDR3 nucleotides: TGTGCCAGCAGCTCCAGACAGGCAGGAGAGACCCAGTACTTC.

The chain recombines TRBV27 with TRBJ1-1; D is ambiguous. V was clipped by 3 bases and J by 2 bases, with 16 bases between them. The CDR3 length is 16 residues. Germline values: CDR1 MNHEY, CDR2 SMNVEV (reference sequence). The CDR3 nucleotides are TGTGCCAGCAGTTTGGAGGGTGGCTGGGATAACACTGAAGCTTTCTTT. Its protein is CASSLEGGWDNTEAFF.

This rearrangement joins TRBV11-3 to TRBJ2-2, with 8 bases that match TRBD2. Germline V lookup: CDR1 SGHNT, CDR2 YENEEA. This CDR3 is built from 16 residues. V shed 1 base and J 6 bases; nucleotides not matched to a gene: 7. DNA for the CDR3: TGTGCCAGCAGCTTAGCTGCTAGCGGGCAAGCCGGGGAGCTGTTTTTT. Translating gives CASSLAASGQAGELFF. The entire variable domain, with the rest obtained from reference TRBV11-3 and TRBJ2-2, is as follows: EAGVVQSPRYKIIEKKQPVAFWCNPISGHNTLYWYLQNLGQGPELLIRYENEEAVDDSQLPKDRFSAERLKGVDSTLKIQPAELGDSAVYLCASSLAASGQAGELFFGEGSRLTVL.

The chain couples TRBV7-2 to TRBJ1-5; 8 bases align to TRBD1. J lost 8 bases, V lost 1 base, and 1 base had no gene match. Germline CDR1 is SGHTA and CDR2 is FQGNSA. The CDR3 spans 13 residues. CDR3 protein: CASSLVDREPQHF. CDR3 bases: TGTGCCAGCAGCTTAGTGGACAGGGAGCCCCAGCATTTT.

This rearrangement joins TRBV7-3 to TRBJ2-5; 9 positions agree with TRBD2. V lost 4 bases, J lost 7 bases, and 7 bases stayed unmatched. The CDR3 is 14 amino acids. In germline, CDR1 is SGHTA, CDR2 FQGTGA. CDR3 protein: CASSSGLARGTQYF. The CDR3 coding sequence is TGTGCCAGCAGCTCGGGACTAGCAAGGGGGACCCAGTACTTC.

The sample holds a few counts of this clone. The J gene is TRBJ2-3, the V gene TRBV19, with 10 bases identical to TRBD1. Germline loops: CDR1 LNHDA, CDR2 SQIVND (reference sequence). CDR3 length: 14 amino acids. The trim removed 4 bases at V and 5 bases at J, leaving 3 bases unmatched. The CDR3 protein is CASSKGQGEDTQYF. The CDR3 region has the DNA TGTGCCAGTAGTAAAGGACAGGGGGAAGATACGCAGTATTTT. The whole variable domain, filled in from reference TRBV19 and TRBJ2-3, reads DGGITQSPKYLFRKEGQNVTLSCEQNLNHDAMYWYRQDPGQGLRLIYYSQIVNDFQKGDIAEGYSVSREKKESFPLTVTSAQKNPTAFYLCASSKGQGEDTQYFGPGTRLTVL.

The chain's CDR3 is CASNRQGTGSYEQYF. The CDR3 nucleotides are TGTGCCAGCAATCGCCAAGGGACAGGGTCTTACGAGCAGTACTTC. V is TRBV28 and J is TRBJ2-7; TRBD1 agrees at 9 bases. V shed 7 bases and J 4 bases; nucleotides not matched to a gene: 11. Germline values: CDR1 MDHEN, CDR2 SYDVKM. The CDR3 runs 15 residues.

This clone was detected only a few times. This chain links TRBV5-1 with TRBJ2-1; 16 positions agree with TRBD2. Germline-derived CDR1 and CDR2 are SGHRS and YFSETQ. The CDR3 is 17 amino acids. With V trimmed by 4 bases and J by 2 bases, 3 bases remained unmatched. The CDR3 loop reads CASSPGTSGRAYNEQFF. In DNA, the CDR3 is TGCGCCAGCAGCCCCGGGACTAGCGGGAGGGCCTACAATGAGCAGTTCTTC.

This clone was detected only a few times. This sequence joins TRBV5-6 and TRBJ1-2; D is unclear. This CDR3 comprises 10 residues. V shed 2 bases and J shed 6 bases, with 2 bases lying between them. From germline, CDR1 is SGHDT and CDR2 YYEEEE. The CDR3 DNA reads TGTGCCAGCAGCTTTAATGGCTACACCTTC. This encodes CASSFNGYTF.

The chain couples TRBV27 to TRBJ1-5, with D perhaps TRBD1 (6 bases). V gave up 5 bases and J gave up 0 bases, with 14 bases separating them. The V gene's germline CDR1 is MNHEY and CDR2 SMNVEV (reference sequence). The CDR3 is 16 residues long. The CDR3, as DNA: TGTGCCAGCAGTCCCTACAGGGATAATAGCAATCAGCCCCAGCATTTT. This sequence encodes CASSPYRDNSNQPQHF.

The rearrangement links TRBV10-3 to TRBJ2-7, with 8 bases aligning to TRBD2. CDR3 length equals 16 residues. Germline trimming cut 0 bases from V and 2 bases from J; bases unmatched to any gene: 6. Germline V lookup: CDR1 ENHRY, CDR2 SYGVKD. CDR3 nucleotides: TGTGCCATCAGTGAGTCGAGCGGGAGAGGGGCCTACGAGCAGTACTTC. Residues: CAISESSGRGAYEQYF.

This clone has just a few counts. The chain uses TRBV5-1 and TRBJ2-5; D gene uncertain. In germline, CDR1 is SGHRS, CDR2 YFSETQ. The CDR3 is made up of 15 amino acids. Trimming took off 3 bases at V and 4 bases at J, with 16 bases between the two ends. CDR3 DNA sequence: TGCGCCAGCAGCTCAATTCCAACCACGGGAGAGACCCAGTACTTC. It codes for CASSSIPTTGETQYF. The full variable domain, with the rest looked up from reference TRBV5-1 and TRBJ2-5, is KAGVTQTPRYLIKTRGQQVTLSCSPISGHRSVSWYQQTPGQGLQFLFEYFSETQRNKGNFPGRFSGRQFSNSRSEMNVSTLELGDSALYLCASSSIPTTGETQYFGPGTRLLVL.

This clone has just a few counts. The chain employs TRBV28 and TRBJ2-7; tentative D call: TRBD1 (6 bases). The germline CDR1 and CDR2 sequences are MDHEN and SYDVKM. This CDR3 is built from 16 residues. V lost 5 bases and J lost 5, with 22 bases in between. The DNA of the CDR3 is TGTGCCAGCAGTGCCCTAGGGGCGAACAGGGAAAACGAGCAGTACTTC. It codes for CASSALGANRENEQYF. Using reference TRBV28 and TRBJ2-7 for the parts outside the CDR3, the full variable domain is DVKVTQSSRYLVKRTGEKVFLECVQDMDHENMFWYRQDPGLGLRLIYFSYDVKMKEKGDIPEGYSVSREKKERFSLILESASTNQTSMYLCASSALGANRENEQYFGPGTRLTVT.

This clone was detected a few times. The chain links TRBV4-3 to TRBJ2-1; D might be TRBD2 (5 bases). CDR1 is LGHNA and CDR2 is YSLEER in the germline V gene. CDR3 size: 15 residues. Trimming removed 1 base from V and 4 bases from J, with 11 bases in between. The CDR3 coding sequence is TGCGCCAGCAGCCAAGGGGAAACGGGGTACAATGAGCAGTTCTTC. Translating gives CASSQGETGYNEQFF.

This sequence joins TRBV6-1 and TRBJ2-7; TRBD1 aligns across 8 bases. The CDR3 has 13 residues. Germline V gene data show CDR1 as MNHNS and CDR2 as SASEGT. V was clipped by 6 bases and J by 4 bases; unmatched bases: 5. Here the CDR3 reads CASSLDRVYEQYF. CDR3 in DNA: TGTGCCAGCAGCCTGGACAGGGTATACGAGCAGTACTTC.

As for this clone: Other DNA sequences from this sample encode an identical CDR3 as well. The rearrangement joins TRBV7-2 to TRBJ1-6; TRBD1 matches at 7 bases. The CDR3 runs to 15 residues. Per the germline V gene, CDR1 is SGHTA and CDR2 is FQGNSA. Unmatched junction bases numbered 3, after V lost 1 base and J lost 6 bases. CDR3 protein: CASSLGQGGNSPLHF. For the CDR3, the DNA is TGTGCCAGCAGCTTAGGACAGGGAGGTAATTCACCCCTCCACTTT.

The CDR3 DNA reads TGTGCCAGTAGCCCTCGACTAGCCGGGGAGCTGTTTTTT. This translates into CASSPRLAGELFF. The chain links TRBV19 to TRBJ2-2, with TRBD2 as a possible D gene (6 bases). There are 13 residues in the CDR3. CDR1 is LNHDA, CDR2 SQIVND, per germline (reference sequence). V was clipped by 6 bases and J by 6 bases, with 11 bases between them. The variable domain in full, with the rest retrieved from reference TRBV19 and TRBJ2-2, is DGGITQSPKYLFRKEGQNVTLSCEQNLNHDAMYWYRQDPGQGLRLIYYSQIVNDFQKGDIAEGYSVSREKKESFPLTVTSAQKNPTAFYLCASSPRLAGELFFGEGSRLTVL.